The rows below give T cell receptor beta chains drawn from one sample of a study of blood T cells in healthy people across ages. TCRdb re-called the 5' RACE reads through MiXCR, storing one row per CDR3 protein. The table records approximately 490,000 distinct CDR3 sequences, nearly 25% of them present only once. These same records also appear under a second study, on T cells of mothers and their children.

Specimen: blood. Every receptor here comes from a boy younger than 18 in good health. The CDR3 runs from the conserved cysteine through the conserved F or W. The D gene is left open where the match is weak. Size is stated for part of the rows, as once, few or many counts, or as a class when the clone is expanded.

j_gene	len	v_gene	abundance	d_gene	CDR3nt	CDR3aa
TRBJ2-3	14	TRBV3-1	-	TRBD2	TGTGCCAGCCAAGCGGGGAGGGGCACAGATACGCAGTATTTT	CASQAGRGTDTQYF
TRBJ2-5	17	TRBV3-1	-	TRBD2	TGTGCCAGCAGCCACAAAGGCCGCGGGAGGGCCGGAGAGACCCAGTACTTC	CASSHKGRGRAGETQYF
TRBJ2-7	15	TRBV20-1	few	TRBD2	TGCAGTGCTAGTACTAGCGGGAAGAGCTCCTACGAGCAGTACTTC	CSASTSGKSSYEQYF
TRBJ2-1	14	TRBV7-9	few	-	TGTGCCAGCTGTAAGGCGGAGGGGGGCAATGAGCAGTTCTTC	CASCKAEGGNEQFF
TRBJ2-5	13	TRBV27	-	-	TGTGCCAGCAGTCCGATCTTGGGGGAGACCCAGTACTTC	CASSPILGETQYF
TRBJ2-5	12	TRBV5-5	-	-	TGTGCCAGCAGCTGGACCCAAGAGACCCAGTACTTC	CASSWTQETQYF
TRBJ1-3	15	TRBV18	few	-	TGTGCCAGCTCACCTACAGGGCTCTCTGGAAACACCATATATTTT	CASSPTGLSGNTIYF
TRBJ2-7	15	TRBV15	many	-	TGTGCCACCAGCAGAGGGGTAGGGTCCACCTACGAGCAGTACTTC	CATSRGVGSTYEQYF
TRBJ2-4	19	TRBV5-1	many	TRBD1	TGCGCCAGCAGCTTGGTAGATGTGGGACAGCCTTTAGCCAAAAACATTCAGTACTTC	CASSLVDVGQPLAKNIQYF
TRBJ2-1	15	TRBV7-2	-	TRBD2	TGTGCCAGCAGCTTAGACGGGGGGGATGCGAATGAGCAGTTCTTC	CASSLDGGDANEQFF
TRBJ1-6	15	TRBV5-5	-	-	TGTGCCAGCAGCTTTGGGACTGTGGGGAATTCACCCCTCCACTTT	CASSFGTVGNSPLHF
TRBJ2-5	13	TRBV29-1	few	TRBD1	TGCAGCGTTGGAAGACAGGGGGGAGAGACCCAGTACTTC	CSVGRQGGETQYF
TRBJ1-1	12	TRBV25-1	-	-	TGTGCCAGCAGTCCCGGAGCCACTGAAGCTTTCTTT	CASSPGATEAFF
TRBJ1-2	14	TRBV5-1	-	-	TGCGCCAGCGGCAGCGAACAGGGCGTCACTGGCTACACCTTC	CASGSEQGVTGYTF
TRBJ2-7	15	TRBV6-6	once	-	TGTGCCAGCAGTTTCCGTAATAGCGCCGACTACGAGCAGTACTTC	CASSFRNSADYEQYF
TRBJ1-2	18	TRBV28	few	-	TGTGCCAGCAGTTTTACTCCCGGGTCCAGACCGGGTAACTATGGCTACACCTTC	CASSFTPGSRPGNYGYTF
TRBJ2-5	13	TRBV29-1	-	-	TGCAGCGTTGGCAGGGGATCGACAGAGACCCAGTACTTC	CSVGRGSTETQYF
TRBJ1-1	14	TRBV6-7	-	-	TGTGCCAGCAGTTACTCGAAACCAGGGACAGAAGCTTTCTTT	CASSYSKPGTEAFF
TRBJ1-1	15	TRBV5-1	-	-	TGCGCCAGCAGCCGTGCCGGGACACAGAACACTGAAGCTTTCTTT	CASSRAGTQNTEAFF
TRBJ1-1	16	TRBV4-1	-	-	TGCGCCAGCAGCCAAGGACGGGGGATCATGAACACTGAAGCTTTCTTT	CASSQGRGIMNTEAFF
TRBJ1-2	16	TRBV24-1	-	-	TGTGCCACCAGTGAACTCCTAAGGCCGACAGGAGGGGATTACACCTTC	CATSELLRPTGGDYTF
TRBJ1-1	14	TRBV20-1	-	-	TGCAGTGCTAGAGTAAGTGGGAGATCAATTGAAGCTTTCTTT	CSARVSGRSIEAFF